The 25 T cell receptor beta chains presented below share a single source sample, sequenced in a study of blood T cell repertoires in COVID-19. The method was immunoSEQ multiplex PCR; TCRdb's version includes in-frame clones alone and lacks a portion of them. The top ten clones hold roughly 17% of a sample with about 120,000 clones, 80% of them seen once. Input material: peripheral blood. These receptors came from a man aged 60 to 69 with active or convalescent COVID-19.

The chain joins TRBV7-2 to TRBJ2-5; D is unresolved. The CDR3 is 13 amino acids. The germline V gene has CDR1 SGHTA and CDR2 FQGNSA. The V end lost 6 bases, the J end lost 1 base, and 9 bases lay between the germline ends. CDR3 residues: CASRSVRQETQYF. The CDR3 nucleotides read TGTGCCAGCAGATCGGTCCGCCAAGAGACCCAGTACTTC. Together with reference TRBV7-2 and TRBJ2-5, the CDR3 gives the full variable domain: GAGVSQSPSNKVTEKGKDVELRCDPISGHTALYWYRQSLGQGLEFLIYFQGNSAPDKSGLPSDRFSAERTGGSVSTLTIQRTQQEDSAVYLCASRSVRQETQYFGPGTRLLVL.

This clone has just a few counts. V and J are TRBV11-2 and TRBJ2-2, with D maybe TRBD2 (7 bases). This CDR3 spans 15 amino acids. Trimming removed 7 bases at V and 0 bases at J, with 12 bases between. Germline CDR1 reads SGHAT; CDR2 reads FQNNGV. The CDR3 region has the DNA TGTGCCAGCAACCGGGGGGCTCCGAACACCGGGGAGCTGTTTTTT. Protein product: CASNRGAPNTGELFF.

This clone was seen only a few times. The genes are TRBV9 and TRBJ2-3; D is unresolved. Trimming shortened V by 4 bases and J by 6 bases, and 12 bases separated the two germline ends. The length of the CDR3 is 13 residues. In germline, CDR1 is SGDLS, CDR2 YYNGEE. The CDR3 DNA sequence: TGTGCCAGCAGCCCCGACGGGTGGGATACGCAGTATTTT. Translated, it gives CASSPDGWDTQYF.

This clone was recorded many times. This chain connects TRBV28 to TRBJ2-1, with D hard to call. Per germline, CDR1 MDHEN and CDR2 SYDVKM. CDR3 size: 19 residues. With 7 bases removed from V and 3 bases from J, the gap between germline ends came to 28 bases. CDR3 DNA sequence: TGTGCCAGCAAACGCAGCGATCCTACGAGACTTTTGAGCTACAATGAGCAGTTCTTC. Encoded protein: CASKRSDPTRLLSYNEQFF.

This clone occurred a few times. CDR3 nucleotides: TGTGCCAGCAGACAGGGTTCTGGACAGCCCCAGCATTTT. It is translated as CASRQGSGQPQHF. This chain connects TRBV6-5 to TRBJ1-5, with D possibly being TRBD1 (6 bases). Looked up from germline, CDR1 is MNHEY and CDR2 is SVGAGI. V was clipped by 6 bases and J by 7 bases, with 13 bases between them. The CDR3 totals 13 residues.

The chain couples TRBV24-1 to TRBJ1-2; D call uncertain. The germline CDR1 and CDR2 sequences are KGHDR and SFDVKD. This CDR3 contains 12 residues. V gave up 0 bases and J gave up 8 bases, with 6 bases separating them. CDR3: CATSDLFGGYTF. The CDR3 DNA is TGTGCCACCAGTGATTTGTTTGGCGGCTACACCTTC.

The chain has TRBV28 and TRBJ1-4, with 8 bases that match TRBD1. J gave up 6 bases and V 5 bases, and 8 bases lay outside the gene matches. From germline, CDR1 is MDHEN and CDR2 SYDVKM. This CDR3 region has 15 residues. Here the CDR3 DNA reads TGTGCCAGCAGTACTGGAGGACAGGGTGATGAAAAACTGTTTTTT. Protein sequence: CASSTGGQGDEKLFF.

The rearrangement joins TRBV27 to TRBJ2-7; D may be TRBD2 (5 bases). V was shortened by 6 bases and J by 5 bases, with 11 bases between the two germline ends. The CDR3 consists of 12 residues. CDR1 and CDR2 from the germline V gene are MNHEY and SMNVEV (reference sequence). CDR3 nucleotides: TGTGCCAGCAGCCCGAGGACTGACGAGCAGTACTTC. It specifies CASSPRTDEQYF.

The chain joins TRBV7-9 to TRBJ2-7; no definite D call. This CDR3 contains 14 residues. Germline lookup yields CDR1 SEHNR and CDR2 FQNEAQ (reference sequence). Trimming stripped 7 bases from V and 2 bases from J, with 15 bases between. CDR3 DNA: TGTGCCAGCACCGGGCAGGTCACGGCCTACGAGCAGTACTTC. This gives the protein CASTGQVTAYEQYF.

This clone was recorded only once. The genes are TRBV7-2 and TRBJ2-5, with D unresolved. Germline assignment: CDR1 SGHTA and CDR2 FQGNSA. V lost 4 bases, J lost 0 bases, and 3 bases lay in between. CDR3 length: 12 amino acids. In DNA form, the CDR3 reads TGTGCCAGCAGCTCCTACCAAGAGACCCAGTACTTC. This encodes CASSSYQETQYF.

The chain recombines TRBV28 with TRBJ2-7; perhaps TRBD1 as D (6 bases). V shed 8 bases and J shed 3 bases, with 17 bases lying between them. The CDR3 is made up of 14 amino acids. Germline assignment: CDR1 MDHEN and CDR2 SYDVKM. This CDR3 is CASSRTVLFYEQYF. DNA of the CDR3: TGTGCCAGCTCGAGGACAGTCCTTTTCTACGAGCAGTACTTC.

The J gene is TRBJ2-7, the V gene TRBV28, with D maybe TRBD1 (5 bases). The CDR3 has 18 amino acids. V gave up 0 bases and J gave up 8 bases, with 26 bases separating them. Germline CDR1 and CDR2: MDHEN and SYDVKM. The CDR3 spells CASSLWARQGTLREKQYF. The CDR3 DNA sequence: TGTGCCAGCAGTTTATGGGCAAGGCAGGGCACCTTAAGAGAAAAGCAGTACTTC.

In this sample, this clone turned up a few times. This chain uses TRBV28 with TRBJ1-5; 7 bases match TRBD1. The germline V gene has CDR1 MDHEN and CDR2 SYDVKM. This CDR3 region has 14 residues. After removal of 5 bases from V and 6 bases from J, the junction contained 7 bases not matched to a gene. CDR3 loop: CASSPRTGGQPQHF. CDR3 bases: TGTGCCAGCAGTCCGCGGACAGGCGGTCAGCCCCAGCATTTT.

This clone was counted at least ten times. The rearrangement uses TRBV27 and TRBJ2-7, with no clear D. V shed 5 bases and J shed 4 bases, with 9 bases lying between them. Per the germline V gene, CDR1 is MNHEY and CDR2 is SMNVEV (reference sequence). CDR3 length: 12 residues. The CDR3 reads CASSTTLYEQYF. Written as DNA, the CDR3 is TGTGCCAGCAGTACGACACTTTACGAGCAGTACTTC.

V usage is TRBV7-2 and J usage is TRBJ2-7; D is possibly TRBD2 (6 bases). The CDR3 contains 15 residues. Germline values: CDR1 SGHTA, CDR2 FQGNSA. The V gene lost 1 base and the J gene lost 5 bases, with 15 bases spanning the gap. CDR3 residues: CASSLVSTGVDEQYF. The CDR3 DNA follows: TGTGCCAGCAGCTTAGTAAGTACGGGAGTCGACGAGCAGTACTTC. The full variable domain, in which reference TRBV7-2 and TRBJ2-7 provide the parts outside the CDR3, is GAGVSQSPSNKVTEKGKDVELRCDPISGHTALYWYRQSLGQGLEFLIYFQGNSAPDKSGLPSDRFSAERTGGSVSTLTIQRTQQEDSAVYLCASSLVSTGVDEQYFGPGTRLTVT.

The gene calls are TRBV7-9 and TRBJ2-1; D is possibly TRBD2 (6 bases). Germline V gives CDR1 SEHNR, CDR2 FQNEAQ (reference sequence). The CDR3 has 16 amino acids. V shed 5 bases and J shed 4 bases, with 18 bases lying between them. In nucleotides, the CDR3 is TGTGCCAGCAGCCCCTTAGGGGCGGGACTTTACAATGAGCAGTTCTTC. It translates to CASSPLGAGLYNEQFF.

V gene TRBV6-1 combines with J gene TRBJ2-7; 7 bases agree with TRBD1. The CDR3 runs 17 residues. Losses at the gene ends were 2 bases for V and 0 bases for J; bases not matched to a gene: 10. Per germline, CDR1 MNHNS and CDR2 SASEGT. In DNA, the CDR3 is TGTGCCAGCAGTGAATTTTGGACAGGCGGTAGCTCCTACGAGCAGTACTTC. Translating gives CASSEFWTGGSSYEQYF.

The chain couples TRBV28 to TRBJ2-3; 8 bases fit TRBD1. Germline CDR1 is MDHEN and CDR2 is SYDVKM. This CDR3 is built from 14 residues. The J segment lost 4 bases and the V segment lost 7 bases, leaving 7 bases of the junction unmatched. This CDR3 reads CASITGGRPDTQYF. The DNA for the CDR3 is TGTGCCAGCATAACAGGGGGGCGACCAGATACGCAGTATTTT.

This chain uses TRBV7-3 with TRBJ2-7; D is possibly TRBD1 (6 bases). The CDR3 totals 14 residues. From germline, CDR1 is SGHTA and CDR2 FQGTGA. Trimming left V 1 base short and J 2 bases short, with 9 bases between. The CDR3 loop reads CASSLKQGPYEQYF. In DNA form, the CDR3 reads TGTGCCAGCAGCTTAAAACAGGGCCCCTACGAGCAGTACTTC.

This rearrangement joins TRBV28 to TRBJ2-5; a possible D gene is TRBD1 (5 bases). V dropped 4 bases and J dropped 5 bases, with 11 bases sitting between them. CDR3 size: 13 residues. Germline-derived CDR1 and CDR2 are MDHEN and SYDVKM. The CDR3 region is CASSSTARETQYF. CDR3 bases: TGTGCCAGCAGTTCGACAGCTAGGGAGACCCAGTACTTC.

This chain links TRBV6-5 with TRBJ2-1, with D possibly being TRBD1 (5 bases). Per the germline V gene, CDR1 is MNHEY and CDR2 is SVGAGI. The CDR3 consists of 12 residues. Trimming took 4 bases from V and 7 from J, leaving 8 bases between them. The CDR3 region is CASSSPGNEQFF. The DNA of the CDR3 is TGTGCCAGCAGTTCCCCAGGGAATGAGCAGTTCTTC.

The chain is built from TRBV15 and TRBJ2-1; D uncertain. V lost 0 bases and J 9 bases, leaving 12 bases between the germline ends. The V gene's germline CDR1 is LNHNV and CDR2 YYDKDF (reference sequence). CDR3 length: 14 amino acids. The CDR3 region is CATSRDVSDGEQFF. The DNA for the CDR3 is TGTGCCACCAGCAGAGATGTGTCAGATGGTGAGCAGTTCTTC. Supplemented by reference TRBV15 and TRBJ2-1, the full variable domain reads DAMVIQNPRYQVTQFGKPVTLSCSQTLNHNVMYWYQQKSSQAPKLLFHYYDKDFNNEADTPDNFQSRRPNTSFCFLDIRSPGLGDTAMYLCATSRDVSDGEQFFGPGTRLTVL.

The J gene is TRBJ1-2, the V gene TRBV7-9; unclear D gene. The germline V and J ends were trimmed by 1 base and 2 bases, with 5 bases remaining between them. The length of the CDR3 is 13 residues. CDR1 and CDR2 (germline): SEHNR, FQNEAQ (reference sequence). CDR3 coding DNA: TGTGCCAGCAGCTTAGGTCAGAACTATGGCTACACCTTC. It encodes CASSLGQNYGYTF.

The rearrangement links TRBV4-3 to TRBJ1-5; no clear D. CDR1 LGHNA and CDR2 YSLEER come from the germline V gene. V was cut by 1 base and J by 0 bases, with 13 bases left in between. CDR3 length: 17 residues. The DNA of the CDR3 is TGCGCCAGCAGCCAAGGTCTCACAGCTAATAGCAATCAGCCCCAGCATTTT. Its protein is CASSQGLTANSNQPQHF.

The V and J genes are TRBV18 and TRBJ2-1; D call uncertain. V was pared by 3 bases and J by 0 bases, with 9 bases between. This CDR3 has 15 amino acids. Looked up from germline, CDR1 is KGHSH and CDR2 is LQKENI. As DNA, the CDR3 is TGTGCCAGCTCACCCGTGTCGAGCTCCTACAATGAGCAGTTCTTC. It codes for CASSPVSSSYNEQFF. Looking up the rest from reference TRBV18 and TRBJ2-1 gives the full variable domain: NAGVMQNPRHLVRRRGQEARLRCSPMKGHSHVYWYRQLPEEGLKFMVYLQKENIIDESGMPKERFSAEFPKEGPSILRIQQVVRGDSAAYFCASSPVSSSYNEQFFGPGTRLTVL.